This T cell receptor beta chain was sequenced during a study of control samples from healthy donors and cancer patients. TCRdb's table, derived via immunoSEQ multiplex PCR, lists solely in-frame clones and lacks some. The data hold around 93,000 clones, with 85% to 90% observed a single time. CDR1 and CDR2 (germline): LGHNA, YSLEER. The CDR3 length is 16 residues. Trimming stripped 3 bases from V and 1 base from J, with 14 bases between. The TCR originated in a young man in good health. V is TRBV4-3 and J is TRBJ2-3; D possibly corresponds to TRBD1 (5 bases). Input material: blood. The DNA for the CDR3 is TGCGCCAGCAGCCAGACCTTAGGGGTCGGCACAGATACGCAGTATTTT. Protein product: CASSQTLGVGTDTQYF.